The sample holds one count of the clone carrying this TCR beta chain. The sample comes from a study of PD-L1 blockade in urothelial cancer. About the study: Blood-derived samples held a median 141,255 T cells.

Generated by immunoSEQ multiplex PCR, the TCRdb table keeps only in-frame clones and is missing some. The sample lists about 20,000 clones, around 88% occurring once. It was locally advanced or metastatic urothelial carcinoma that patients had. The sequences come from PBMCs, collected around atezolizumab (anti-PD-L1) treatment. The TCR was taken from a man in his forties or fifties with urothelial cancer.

The CDR3 loop reads CASSYSGTGVEKLFF. Written as DNA, the CDR3 is TGTGCCAGCAGTTACTCTGGGACAGGGGTTGAAAAACTGTTTTTT. The rearrangement links TRBV6-5 to TRBJ1-4; TRBD1 agrees at 10 bases. From germline, CDR1 is MNHEY and CDR2 SVGAGI. The V and J ends lost 0 bases and 7 bases, in that order; junction bases with no gene match: 2. This CDR3 is 15 amino acids long.